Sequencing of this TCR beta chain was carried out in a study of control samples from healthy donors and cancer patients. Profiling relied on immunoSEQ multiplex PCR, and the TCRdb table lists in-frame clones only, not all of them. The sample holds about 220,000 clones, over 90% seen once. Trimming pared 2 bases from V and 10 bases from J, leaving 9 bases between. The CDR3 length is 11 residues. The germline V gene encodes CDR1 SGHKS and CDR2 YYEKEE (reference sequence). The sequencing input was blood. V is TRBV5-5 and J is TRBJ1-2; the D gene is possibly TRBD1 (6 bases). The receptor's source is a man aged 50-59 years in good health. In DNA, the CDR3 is TGTGCCAGCAGCTTTGGACAGTTCTACACCTTC. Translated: CASSFGQFYTF.